These T cell receptor beta chains were read from a single sample in a study of cytomegalovirus exposure and HLA in healthy donors. Data came from immunoSEQ multiplex PCR; TCRdb stores just in-frame clones and leaves some out. The table has approximately 150,000 clones, roughly three quarters seen once; the top ten hold roughly 4%. Sequenced input: PBMCs. The receptor set was obtained from a human donor in good health. The CDR3 runs from the conserved cysteine through the conserved F or W. D genes are given only for firm matches. Clone size is not always given. Where it is, it says once, few, many or a class for expanded clones.

>TRBJ1-2|-|TRBV20-1|-
CSADGDYGYTF
TGCAGTGCCGACGGAGACTATGGCTACACCTTC
>TRBJ2-7|-|TRBV7-2|-
CASSLEYAAYEQYF
TGTGCCAGCAGCTTAGAATACGCAGCCTACGAGCAGTACTTC
>TRBJ2-3|-|TRBV5-1|TRBD1
CASSLGQGLRNTQYF
TGCGCCAGCAGCCTGGGACAGGGGCTCCGGAATACGCAGTATTTT
>TRBJ2-1|few|TRBV29-1|-
CSVDRGSEQFF
TGCAGCGTTGATAGGGGCAGTGAGCAGTTCTTC
>TRBJ1-4|-|TRBV15|-
CATGSRQYEKLFF
TGTGCCACGGGATCCCGACAGTATGAAAAACTGTTTTTT
>TRBJ2-7|-|TRBV2|-
CASRTATYEQYF
TGTGCCAGCCGGACAGCTACCTACGAGCAGTACTTC
>TRBJ2-3|-|TRBV6-5|TRBD2
CASSYTSGKDTQYF
TGTGCCAGCAGTTATACTAGCGGGAAGGATACGCAGTATTTT
>TRBJ2-5|-|TRBV27|-
CASRATRYQETQYF
TGTGCCAGCAGGGCGACAAGGTACCAAGAGACCCAGTACTTC
>TRBJ2-3|-|TRBV5-4|-
CASSPITGFRSDTQYF
TGTGCCAGCAGCCCAATAACAGGGTTTCGTTCAGATACGCAGTATTTT
>TRBJ1-2|-|TRBV28|-
CASSLGSSRGYGYTF
TGTGCCAGCAGTTTAGGGTCTTCACGGGGCTATGGCTACACCTTC
>TRBJ1-1|-|TRBV14|-
CASSAPGGRFTEAFF
TGTGCCAGCAGCGCCCCGGGGGGGCGATTCACTGAAGCTTTCTTT
>TRBJ2-3|-|TRBV28|-
CASSFQETSTDTQYF
TGTGCCAGCAGTTTCCAGGAAACTAGCACAGATACGCAGTATTTT
>TRBJ2-3|-|TRBV4-2|-
CASSQDGRAAPPDTQYF
TGTGCCAGCAGCCAAGATGGGCGGGCCGCCCCCCCAGATACGCAGTATTTT
>TRBJ2-2|-|TRBV10-1|-
CARSLGVTGELFF
TGCGCCAGGAGCCTGGGAGTCACCGGGGAGCTGTTTTTT
>TRBJ1-1|-|TRBV30|-
CAWGRNTEAFF
TGTGCCTGGGGGCGCAACACTGAAGCTTTCTTT
>TRBJ2-5|-|TRBV5-4|-
CASSLELAQETQYF
TGTGCCAGCAGCTTGGAGCTAGCTCAAGAGACCCAGTACTTC
>TRBJ1-1|once|TRBV4-1|-
CASSRLTGLGMNTEAFF
TGCGCCAGCAGCCGCCTTACAGGGTTGGGGATGAACACTGAAGCTTTCTTT
>TRBJ2-7|-|TRBV9|-
CASSVGGTPTYEQYF
TGTGCCAGCAGCGTAGGTGGGACACCTACCTACGAGCAGTACTTC
>TRBJ2-7|-|TRBV6-5|-
CASCQYWDSAYEQYF
TGTGCCAGCTGTCAATACTGGGACTCTGCCTACGAGCAGTACTTC
>TRBJ2-5|-|TRBV5-1|TRBD2
CASSFASGGKETQYF
TGCGCCAGCAGCTTTGCTAGCGGGGGGAAAGAGACCCAGTACTTC
>TRBJ2-7|-|TRBV5-1|TRBD2
CASSLGTSGGACEQYF
TGCGCCAGCAGCTTGGGGACTAGCGGGGGGGCGTGCGAGCAGTACTTC
>TRBJ1-5|-|TRBV19|-
CASSITGMAQPQHF
TGTGCCAGTAGTATCACAGGGATGGCGCAGCCCCAGCATTTT
>TRBJ1-1|-|TRBV9|-
CASSVEDTGFREAFF
TGTGCCAGCAGCGTAGAGGATACGGGTTTCAGAGAAGCTTTCTTT
>TRBJ2-5|-|TRBV27|TRBD2
CASSSLAGGKETQYF
TGTGCCAGCAGTTCGCTAGCGGGGGGGAAAGAGACCCAGTACTTC
>TRBJ1-3|-|TRBV10-3|-
CAIRIPLHDDSGNTIYF
TGTGCCATCAGGATCCCCTTACACGATGACTCTGGAAACACCATATATTTT
>TRBJ2-2|-|TRBV19|TRBD1
CASTIPGTGTGELFF
TGTGCCAGTACCATTCCCGGGACAGGGACCGGGGAGCTGTTTTTT